The rows below give T cell receptor beta chains drawn from one sample of a study of T cell repertoires in cytomegalovirus infection. Using its own MiXCR run on the reads, TCRdb lists one record per CDR3 protein. Counted here are under 300,000 distinct CDR3 sequences, 17% occurring once; the ten biggest clones make up around half. Sequences were obtained from CD8+ T cells from PBMCs. These receptors came from a human donor in good health (CMV status not recorded). Some clones in this sample may be carry-over from other donors' samples. Each CDR3 is given with its conserved first and last residue. D genes are given only for firm matches. Clone size is given for some rows only: seen once, a few or many times, or a class if the clone is expanded.

D,J,size,V,DNA,CDR3
NA,TRBJ2-7,NA,TRBV7-9,TGTGCCAGCAGCTCTGAACAGGAACCCGGGGGCAGTTACGAGCAGTACTTC,CASSSEQEPGGSYEQYF
NA,TRBJ1-1,many,TRBV9,TGTGCCAGCAGCGTAGGAGAGACAATGAACACTGAAGCTTTCTTT,CASSVGETMNTEAFF
NA,TRBJ1-2,NA,TRBV7-2,TGTGCCAGCAGCTTAGTACCCAGCCGAAACTATGGCTACACCTTC,CASSLVPSRNYGYTF
NA,TRBJ1-2,NA,TRBV19,TGTGCCACCAAGACAGGCCCTAACTATGGCTACACCTTC,CATKTGPNYGYTF
NA,TRBJ1-1,many,TRBV7-9,TGTGCCAGCAGCGCGGGTGCCCAGTTCGAAGCTTTCTTT,CASSAGAQFEAFF
TRBD1,TRBJ2-5,many,TRBV28,TGTGCCAGTGCCGAGGGGGCGCTAGTAGTGGAGACCCAGTACTTC,CASAEGALVVETQYF
TRBD2,TRBJ2-3,many,TRBV7-9,TGTGCCAGCAGCTCCCTTCAAGCGGGGGGGATCTTTACGCAGTATTTT,CASSSLQAGGIFTQYF
NA,TRBJ2-3,many,TRBV25-1,TGTGCCAGCAGTGATAGGTGGGAGGCAGATACGCAGTATTTT,CASSDRWEADTQYF
TRBD2,TRBJ2-7,many,TRBV5-6,TGTGCCAGCAGCTTGATTATAGCGGGGGGTATCGCCTACGAGCAGTACTTC,CASSLIIAGGIAYEQYF
TRBD1,TRBJ1-2,few,TRBV28,TGTGCCAGCAGTCCGGCCGGGACAGGGGTGGGAGGCTACACCTTC,CASSPAGTGVGGYTF
NA,TRBJ2-3,many,TRBV6-1,TGTGCCAGCAGTGAATTGTTAGCAGGCGACCGCACAGATACGCAGTATTTT,CASSELLAGDRTDTQYF
TRBD1,TRBJ1-5,many,TRBV7-9,TGTGCCAGCAGCGCAGGGGGTCTTACACAGCCCCAGCATTTT,CASSAGGLTQPQHF
NA,TRBJ1-2,NA,TRBV5-1,TGCGCCAGCAGCCCGGTACAGAACTATGGCTACACCTTC,CASSPVQNYGYTF
NA,TRBJ1-6,many,TRBV6-1,TGTGCCAGCAGCCTCATTGGAGGCAGTAATTCACCCCTCCACTTT,CASSLIGGSNSPLHF
NA,TRBJ1-1,NA,TRBV5-6,TGTGCCAGCAGCTTTCGGGGGGCCATAGTGAACACTGAAGCTTTCTTT,CASSFRGAIVNTEAFF
NA,TRBJ2-2,many,TRBV28,TGTGCCAGCAATAGCTTGGGGAGTTTCACCGGGGAGCTGTTTTTT,CASNSLGSFTGELFF
NA,TRBJ1-1,NA,TRBV28,TGTGCCAGCAGCGAGGACATGTTAAACACTGAAGCTTTCTTT,CASSEDMLNTEAFF
NA,TRBJ1-2,NA,TRBV4-1,TGCGCCAGCAGCCTCGGAGAAATGATGGATATTAACTTC,CASSLGEMMDINF
TRBD1,TRBJ1-3,NA,TRBV4-1,TGCGCCAGCAGCCAAGGACCGGGACAGACGAGCTCTGGAAACACCATATATTTT,CASSQGPGQTSSGNTIYF
NA,TRBJ2-2,NA,TRBV12-3/TRBV12-4,TGTGCCAGCAGTTTAACCCGCGGTGACCGGGAGCTGTTTTTT,CASSLTRGDRELFF
NA,TRBJ2-3,NA,TRBV4-3,TGCGCCAGCAGCCAAGCCCTTCTAGGCACAGATACGCAGTATTTT,CASSQALLGTDTQYF
NA,TRBJ2-1,many,TRBV7-9,TGTGCCAGCAGCTTAGTAGGCCGGAGCTACAATGAGCAGTTCTTC,CASSLVGRSYNEQFF
NA,TRBJ1-2,NA,TRBV4-1,TGCGCCAGCAGCCTATATCTCCTTGGACAGCGGGCTAACTATGGCTACACCTTC,CASSLYLLGQRANYGYTF
NA,TRBJ1-3,NA,TRBV9,TGTGCCAGCAGCGTAGGGGGGGGTGACACCATATATTTT,CASSVGGGDTIYF
TRBD1,TRBJ2-7,few,TRBV15,TGTGCCACCAGCAGAGGACGGACAGGGACCTACGAGCAGTACTTC,CATSRGRTGTYEQYF
NA,TRBJ1-2,many,TRBV28,TGTGCCAGCCCAGATCAACGCCTAAACTATGGCTACACCTTC,CASPDQRLNYGYTF
NA,TRBJ1-1,few,TRBV12-3/TRBV12-4,TGTGCCAGCAGTCCGGAGGACCTCGGTGGTAACACTGAAGCTTTCTTT,CASSPEDLGGNTEAFF
NA,TRBJ2-7,NA,TRBV29-1,TGCAGCGTAAAGACAGGTTTTGCCTACGAGCAGTACTTC,CSVKTGFAYEQYF
NA,TRBJ2-1,few,TRBV7-9,TGTGCCAGCTTAGTCGGGGTCCCATACAATGAGCAGTTCTTC,CASLVGVPYNEQFF
TRBD1,TRBJ1-1,NA,TRBV5-1,TGCGCCAGCAGCTTGTACCCCGACAGGGGGCTCAACACTGAAGCTTTCTTT,CASSLYPDRGLNTEAFF
TRBD1,TRBJ1-1,few,TRBV29-1,TGCAGCGTTGAAGATCGGGGGACAGGGGGGGACGGCACTGAAGCTTTCTTT,CSVEDRGTGGDGTEAFF
NA,TRBJ2-3,NA,TRBV19,TGTGCCAGTAGTATAGATCTAAGTGGAAATACGCAGTATTTT,CASSIDLSGNTQYF
NA,TRBJ2-2,NA,TRBV6-6,TGTGCCAGTAGTATCCTGGGAAATCCCGGGGAGCTGTTTTTT,CASSILGNPGELFF
TRBD2,TRBJ2-3,NA,TRBV2,TGTGCCGTTACGACTAGCGGGGTGGTGAATACGCAGTATTTT,CAVTTSGVVNTQYF
TRBD1,TRBJ1-2,many,TRBV4-1,TGCGCCAGCAGCCAAGGGGGGACAGCGAACTATGGCTACACCTTC,CASSQGGTANYGYTF
TRBD1,TRBJ1-1,NA,TRBV7-2,TGTGCCAGCAGCTTCCCGGACAGGGAAGCTTTCTTT,CASSFPDREAFF
NA,TRBJ1-1,NA,TRBV6-2/TRBV6-3,TGTGCCAGCAGCCCCCTTGACAGTGACACTGAAGCTTTCTTT,CASSPLDSDTEAFF
NA,TRBJ1-4,many,TRBV7-8,TGTGCCAGCAGCTTAGCCCCACAGAGGAATGAAAAACTGTTTTTT,CASSLAPQRNEKLFF
TRBD1,TRBJ2-6,many,TRBV7-2,TGTGCCAGCAGCGCGACGCGGACAGGGTGGGTCGGGGCCAACGTCCTGACTTTC,CASSATRTGWVGANVLTF
TRBD2,TRBJ2-5,NA,TRBV6-8,TGTGCCAGCAGTTATTCGACTAGCGGGGGGGCGGAAGAGACCCAGTACTTC,CASSYSTSGGAEETQYF
NA,TRBJ2-1,NA,TRBV9,TGTGCCAGCAGCTCCTACCCGGGACCGACTTACAATGAGCAGTTCTTC,CASSSYPGPTYNEQFF
NA,TRBJ2-3,NA,TRBV7-9,TGTGCCAGCAGCTTCATCCGGGACTTAACAGATACGCAGTATTTT,CASSFIRDLTDTQYF
NA,TRBJ2-1,few,TRBV4-2,TGTGCCAGCAGCCCCGGAGGGGGGGGTAATGAGCAGTTCTTC,CASSPGGGGNEQFF
NA,TRBJ1-2,NA,TRBV7-9,TGTGCCAGCAGCGCCGCCCTCCGACATGGCTACACCTTC,CASSAALRHGYTF
NA,TRBJ1-2,NA,TRBV7-4,TGTGCCAGCAGCGATACAGGGATTTCCGTCGGCTACACCTTC,CASSDTGISVGYTF
NA,TRBJ2-6,once,TRBV5-4,TGTGCCAGCAGCTTGCGCCAGGTCATTTCTGGGGCCAACGTCCTGACTTTC,CASSLRQVISGANVLTF
NA,TRBJ1-6,many,TRBV7-9,TGTGCCAGCAGCCGAATAAACACACCCCTCCACTTT,CASSRINTPLHF
TRBD1,TRBJ2-5,NA,TRBV28,TGTGCCAGCAGGCACAGCCGGACAGGGTTAGAGACCCAGTACTTC,CASRHSRTGLETQYF
NA,TRBJ2-1,NA,TRBV15,TGTGCCACCAGCGGGGACCGGGGGACGGATATACCCTACAATGAGCAGTTCTTC,CATSGDRGTDIPYNEQFF
NA,TRBJ2-7,few,TRBV28,TGTGCCAGCAGTCCATACGCCTCCTACGAGCAGTACTTC,CASSPYASYEQYF
NA,TRBJ2-1,many,TRBV7-2,TGTGCCAGCAGCTTAGAGGTGGCGGCACCCTACAATGAGCAGTTCTTC,CASSLEVAAPYNEQFF
TRBD1,TRBJ1-2,many,TRBV28,TGTGCCAGCAGTCACCTGATCCGGACAGGGGCTCCTAACTATGGCTACACCTTC,CASSHLIRTGAPNYGYTF
TRBD2,TRBJ2-1,many,TRBV10-3,TGTGCCATCAGTGGATCTAGCGGGGGTGTGGATGAGCAGTTCTTC,CAISGSSGGVDEQFF